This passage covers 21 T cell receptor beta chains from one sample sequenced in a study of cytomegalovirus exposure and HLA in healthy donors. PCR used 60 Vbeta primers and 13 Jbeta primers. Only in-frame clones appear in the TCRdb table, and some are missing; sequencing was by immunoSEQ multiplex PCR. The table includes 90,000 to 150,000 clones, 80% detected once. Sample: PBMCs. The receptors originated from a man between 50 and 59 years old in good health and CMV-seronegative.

This CDR3 is CASSPGQVLTGELFF. The CDR3 DNA is TGTGCCAGCAGCCCGGGACAGGTTTTAACCGGGGAGCTGTTTTTT. V gene TRBV7-2 combines with J gene TRBJ2-2; 8 nucleotides match TRBD1. With 5 bases clipped from V and 5 bases from J, the junction kept 7 bases outside the gene matches. The germline V gene has CDR1 SGHTA and CDR2 FQGNSA. This CDR3 contains 15 residues. Full variable domain (outside the CDR3, taken from reference TRBV7-2 and TRBJ2-2): GAGVSQSPSNKVTEKGKDVELRCDPISGHTALYWYRQSLGQGLEFLIYFQGNSAPDKSGLPSDRFSAERTGGSVSTLTIQRTQQEDSAVYLCASSPGQVLTGELFFGEGSRLTVL.

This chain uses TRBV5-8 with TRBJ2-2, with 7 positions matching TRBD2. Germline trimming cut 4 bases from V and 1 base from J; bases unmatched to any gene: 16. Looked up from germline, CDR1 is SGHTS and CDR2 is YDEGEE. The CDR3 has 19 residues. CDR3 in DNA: TGTGCCAGCAGCCGAACTCCTTCTAGCGGAAGAAAGAACACCGGGGAGCTGTTTTTT. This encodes CASSRTPSSGRKNTGELFF.

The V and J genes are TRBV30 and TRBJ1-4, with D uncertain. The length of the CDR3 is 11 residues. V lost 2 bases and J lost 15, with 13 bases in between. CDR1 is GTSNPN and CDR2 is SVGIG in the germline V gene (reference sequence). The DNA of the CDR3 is TGTGCCTGGAGTCGACGAACGGAGGTGTTTTTT. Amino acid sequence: CAWSRRTEVFF.

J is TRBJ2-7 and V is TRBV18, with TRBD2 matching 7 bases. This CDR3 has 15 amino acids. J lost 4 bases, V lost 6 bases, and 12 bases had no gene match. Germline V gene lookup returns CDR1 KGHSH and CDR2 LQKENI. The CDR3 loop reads CASSPGLADLYEQYF. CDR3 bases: TGTGCCAGCTCCCCCGGGCTAGCGGACCTTTACGAGCAGTACTTC.

The CDR3 region is CASSTRQGSNYGYTF. Written as DNA, the CDR3 is TGTGCCAGTAGTACCCGACAGGGCAGTAACTATGGCTACACCTTC. The rearrangement joins TRBV19 to TRBJ1-2; 7 nucleotides line up with TRBD1. Germline lookup yields CDR1 LNHDA and CDR2 SQIVND (reference sequence). V dropped 4 bases and J dropped 1; count of bases not matched to a gene: 6. CDR3 size: 15 residues.

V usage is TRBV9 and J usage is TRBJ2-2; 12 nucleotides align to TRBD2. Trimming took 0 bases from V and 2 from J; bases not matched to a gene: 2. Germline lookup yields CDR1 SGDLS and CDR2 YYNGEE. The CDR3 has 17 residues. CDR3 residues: CASSVASGGANTGELFF. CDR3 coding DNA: TGTGCCAGCAGCGTAGCTAGCGGGGGGGCCAACACCGGGGAGCTGTTTTTT.

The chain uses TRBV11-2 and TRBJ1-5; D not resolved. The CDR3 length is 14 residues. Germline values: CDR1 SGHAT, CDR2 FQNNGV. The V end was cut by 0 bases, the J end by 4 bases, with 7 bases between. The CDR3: CASSLEGGNQPQHF. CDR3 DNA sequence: TGTGCCAGCAGCTTAGAGGGCGGGAATCAGCCCCAGCATTTT.

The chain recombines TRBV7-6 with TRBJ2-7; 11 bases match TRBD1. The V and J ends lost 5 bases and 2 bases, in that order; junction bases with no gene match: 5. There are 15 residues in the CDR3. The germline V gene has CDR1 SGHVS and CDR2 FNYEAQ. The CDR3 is CASSKGGQGAYEQYF. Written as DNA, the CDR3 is TGTGCCAGCAGCAAGGGGGGACAGGGGGCCTACGAGCAGTACTTC. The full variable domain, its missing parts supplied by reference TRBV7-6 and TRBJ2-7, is GAGVSQSPRYKVTKRGQDVALRCDPISGHVSLYWYRQALGQGPEFLTYFNYEAQQDKSGLPNDRFSAERPEGSISTLTIQRTEQRDSAMYRCASSKGGQGAYEQYFGPGTRLTVT.

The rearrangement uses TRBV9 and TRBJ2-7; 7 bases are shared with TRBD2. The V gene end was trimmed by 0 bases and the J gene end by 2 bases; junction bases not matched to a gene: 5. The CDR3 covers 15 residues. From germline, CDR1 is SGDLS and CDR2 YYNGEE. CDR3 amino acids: CASSVGGGSTYEQYF. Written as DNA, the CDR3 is TGTGCCAGCAGCGTAGGTGGCGGGAGTACCTACGAGCAGTACTTC.

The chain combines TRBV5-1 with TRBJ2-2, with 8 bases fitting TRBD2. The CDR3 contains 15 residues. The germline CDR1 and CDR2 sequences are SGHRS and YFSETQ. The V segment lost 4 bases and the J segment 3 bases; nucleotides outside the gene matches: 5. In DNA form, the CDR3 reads TGCGCCAGCAGCCGGGAGGGTAGCGACACCGGGGAGCTGTTTTTT. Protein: CASSREGSDTGELFF.

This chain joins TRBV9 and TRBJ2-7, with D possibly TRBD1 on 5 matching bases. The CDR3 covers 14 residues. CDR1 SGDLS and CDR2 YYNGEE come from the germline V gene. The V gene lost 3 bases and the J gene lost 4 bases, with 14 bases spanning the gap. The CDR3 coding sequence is TGTGCCAGCAGCGAATCCCAGGGAACATACGAGCAGTACTTC. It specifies CASSESQGTYEQYF.

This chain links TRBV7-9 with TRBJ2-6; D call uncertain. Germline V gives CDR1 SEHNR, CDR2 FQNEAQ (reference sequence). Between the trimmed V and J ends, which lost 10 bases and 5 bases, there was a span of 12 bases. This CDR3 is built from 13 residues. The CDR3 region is CATKPGRANVLTF. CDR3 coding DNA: TGTGCCACGAAGCCGGGTAGGGCCAACGTCCTGACTTTC.

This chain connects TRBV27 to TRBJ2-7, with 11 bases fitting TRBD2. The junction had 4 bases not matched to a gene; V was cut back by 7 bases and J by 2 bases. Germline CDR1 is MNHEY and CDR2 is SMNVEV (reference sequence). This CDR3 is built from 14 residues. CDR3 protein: CASIGTSGTYEQYF. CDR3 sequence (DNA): TGTGCCAGCATTGGGACTAGCGGAACCTACGAGCAGTACTTC.

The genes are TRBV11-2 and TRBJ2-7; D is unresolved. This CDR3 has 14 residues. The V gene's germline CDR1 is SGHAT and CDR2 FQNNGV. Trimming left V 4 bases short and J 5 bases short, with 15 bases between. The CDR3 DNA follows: TGTGCCAGCAGCTCCCTCAGTGGTCCCCACGAGCAGTACTTC. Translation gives CASSSLSGPHEQYF. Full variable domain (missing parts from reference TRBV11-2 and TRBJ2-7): EAGVAQSPRYKIIEKRQSVAFWCNPISGHATLYWYQQILGQGPKLLIQFQNNGVVDDSQLPKDRFSAERLKGVDSTLKIQPAKLEDSAVYLCASSSLSGPHEQYFGPGTRLTVT.

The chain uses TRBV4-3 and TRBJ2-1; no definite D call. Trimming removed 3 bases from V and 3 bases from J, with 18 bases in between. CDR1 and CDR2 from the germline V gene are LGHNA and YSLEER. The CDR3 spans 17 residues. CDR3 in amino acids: CASSQHPISTRYNEQFF. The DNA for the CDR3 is TGCGCCAGCAGCCAGCACCCAATCTCGACTCGCTACAATGAGCAGTTCTTC.

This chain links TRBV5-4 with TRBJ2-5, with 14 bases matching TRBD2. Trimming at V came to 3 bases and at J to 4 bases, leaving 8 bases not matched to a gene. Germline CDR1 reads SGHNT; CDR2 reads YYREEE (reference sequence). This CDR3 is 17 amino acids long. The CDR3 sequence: CASSSGLAGGLGETQYF. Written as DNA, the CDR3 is TGTGCCAGCAGCTCCGGACTAGCGGGGGGCCTAGGAGAGACCCAGTACTTC.

The CDR3 nucleotides are TGTGCCGGTGGTAGCTCCTATAATTCACCCCTCCACTTT. This gives the protein CAGGSSYNSPLHF. The genes are TRBV28 and TRBJ1-6; D gene unclear. This CDR3 is 13 amino acids long. V was pared by 11 bases and J by 0 bases, with 8 bases between. Per the germline V gene, CDR1 is MDHEN and CDR2 is SYDVKM.

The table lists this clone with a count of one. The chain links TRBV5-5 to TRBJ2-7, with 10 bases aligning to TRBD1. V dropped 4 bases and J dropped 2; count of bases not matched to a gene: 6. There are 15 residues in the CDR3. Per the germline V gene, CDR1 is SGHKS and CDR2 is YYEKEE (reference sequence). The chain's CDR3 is CASSPPGTGAYEQYF. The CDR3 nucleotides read TGTGCCAGCAGCCCCCCCGGGACAGGGGCCTACGAGCAGTACTTC.

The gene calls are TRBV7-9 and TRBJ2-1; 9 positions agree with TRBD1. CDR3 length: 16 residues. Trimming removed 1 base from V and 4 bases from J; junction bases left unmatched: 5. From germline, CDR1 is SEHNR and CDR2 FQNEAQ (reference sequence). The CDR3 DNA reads TGTGCCAGCAGCTTAGTCGGGACAGGGTTGTACAATGAGCAGTTCTTC. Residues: CASSLVGTGLYNEQFF.

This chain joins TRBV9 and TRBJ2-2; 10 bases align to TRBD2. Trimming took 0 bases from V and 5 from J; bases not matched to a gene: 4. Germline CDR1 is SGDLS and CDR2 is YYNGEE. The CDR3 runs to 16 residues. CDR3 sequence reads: CASSVGPAGGTGELFF. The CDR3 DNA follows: TGTGCCAGCAGCGTAGGTCCAGCGGGAGGGACCGGGGAGCTGTTTTTT.

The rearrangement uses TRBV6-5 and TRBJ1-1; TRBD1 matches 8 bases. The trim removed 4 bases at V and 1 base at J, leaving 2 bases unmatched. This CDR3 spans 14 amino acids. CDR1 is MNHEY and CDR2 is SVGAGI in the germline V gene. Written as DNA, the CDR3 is TGTGCCAGCAGTTTGGACAGGGCGAACACTGAAGCTTTCTTT. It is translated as CASSLDRANTEAFF.